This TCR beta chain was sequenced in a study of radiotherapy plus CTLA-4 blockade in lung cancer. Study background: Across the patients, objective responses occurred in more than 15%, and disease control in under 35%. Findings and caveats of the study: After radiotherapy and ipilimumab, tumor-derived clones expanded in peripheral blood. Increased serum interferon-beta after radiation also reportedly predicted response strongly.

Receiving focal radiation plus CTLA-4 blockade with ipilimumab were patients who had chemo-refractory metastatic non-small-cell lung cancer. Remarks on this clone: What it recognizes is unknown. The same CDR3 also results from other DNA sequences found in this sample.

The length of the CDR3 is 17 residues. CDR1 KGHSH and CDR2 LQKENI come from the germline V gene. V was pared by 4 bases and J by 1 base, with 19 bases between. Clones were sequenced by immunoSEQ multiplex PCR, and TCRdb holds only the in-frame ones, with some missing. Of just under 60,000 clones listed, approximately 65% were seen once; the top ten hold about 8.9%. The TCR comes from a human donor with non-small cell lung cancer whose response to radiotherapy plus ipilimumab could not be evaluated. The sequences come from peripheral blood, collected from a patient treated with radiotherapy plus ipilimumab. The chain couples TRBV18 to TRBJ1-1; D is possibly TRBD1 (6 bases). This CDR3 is CASSLQGPLYSNTEAFF. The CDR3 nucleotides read TGTGCCAGCTCACTTCAGGGGCCTCTTTACTCGAACACTGAAGCTTTCTTT.